This TCR beta chain was identified during a study of blood T cell repertoires in COVID-19. Study in general: Sources were T cells, B-cell-depleted T cells, or PBMCs; the material itself was cDNA or gDNA.

Authors' analysis steps: Estimated nucleated cell counts came from reference gene primer amplification. Assay: immunoSEQ multiplex PCR; the TCRdb copy retains only in-frame clones and omits some. V and J calls and clone size are copied from that table; D and trimming were computed from the DNA. Here the sample spans about 250,000 clones, more than 65% being singletons. This clone was seen only once. The CDR3 totals 17 residues. J lost 6 bases, V lost 0 bases, and 9 bases had no gene match. Germline CDR1 and CDR2: MGHRA and YSYEKL. The TCR originated in a man aged 45-60 years with active or convalescent COVID-19. The chain is built from TRBV4-1 and TRBJ2-3; 10 bases align to TRBD2. The sequenced material came from peripheral blood. As DNA, the CDR3 is TGCGCCAGCAGCCAAGAACTCGGGACTAGCGAGGGGGATACGCAGTATTTT. Protein product: CASSQELGTSEGDTQYF.